A single sample is the source of the 31 T cell receptor beta chains below, sequenced in a study of blood T cells in healthy people across ages. Alongside a J-beta primer mix, a sample-barcoded 5' primer served in a second PCR lasting 7 to 11 cycles. TCRdb re-analysed the 5' RACE reads in MiXCR, keeping a single row per CDR3 protein. Of about 930,000 distinct CDR3 sequences detected, almost 30% appear once; the ten largest clones hold about a tenth. These data are also associated with another study on T cells of mothers and their children.

Sequencing was done on a sample of blood. The receptor set was obtained from a woman aged 40 to 50 in good health.

V is TRBV7-2 and J is TRBJ2-5, with 9 bases that match TRBD2. Unmatched junction bases numbered 10, after V lost 3 bases and J lost 11 bases. The CDR3 extends over 14 amino acids. Germline CDR1 SGHTA, CDR2 FQGNSA. The CDR3 DNA is TGTGCCAGCAGCTTCTCCGCTAGCGGGGCGGAGCAGTACTTC. Translation gives CASSFSASGAEQYF.

Notes on this clonotype: A read error may be the cause here, since a much bigger clone is one base away. The chain employs TRBV20-1 and TRBJ2-5, with 8 bases fitting TRBD2. Germline CDR1 is DFQATT and CDR2 is SNEGSKA (reference sequence). CDR3 length: 13 residues. The CDR3 loop reads CSATRTSQETRYF. The CDR3 bases are TGCAGTGCTACCCGGACTAGCCAAGAGACCCGGTACTTC.

A few counts support this clonotype. The rearrangement uses TRBV5-1 and TRBJ2-7, with 8 bases identical to TRBD2. There are 13 residues in the CDR3. Germline V CDR1 and CDR2: SGHRS, YFSETQ. V trimming: 8 bases; J trimming: 0 bases; junction bases outside the gene matches: 4. The CDR3 spells CASKAGDSYEQYF. The CDR3 DNA follows: TGCGCCAGTAAAGCGGGGGACTCCTACGAGCAGTACTTC.

The CDR3 loop is CASSFPEGYGYTF. Written as DNA, the CDR3 is TGTGCCAGCAGTTTTCCAGAGGGCTATGGCTACACCTTC. The V call is TRBV12-3 or TRBV12-4, the J call TRBJ1-2; D gene uncertain. The CDR3 extends over 13 amino acids. Trimming left V 3 bases short and J 4 bases short, with 9 bases between.

About this clonotype: A read error is possible here, since a much larger clone lies one base away. The CDR3 protein is CASSQVGGMYGYTF. CDR3 coding DNA: TGCGCCAGCAGCCAAGTAGGGGGGATGTATGGCTACACCTTC. The V call is TRBV4-3, the J call TRBJ1-2, with D maybe TRBD1 (6 bases). Germline V gene data show CDR1 as LGHNA and CDR2 as YSLEER. This CDR3 is 14 amino acids long. V was cut by 1 base and J by 5 bases, with 11 bases left in between.

Points on this clonotype: Its ends do not fully match the called genes, so a read error is possible. This chain links TRBV7-2 with TRBJ2-3, with 7 bases fitting TRBD2. Germline V gene lookup returns CDR1 SGHTA and CDR2 FQGNSA. The CDR3 sequence is 14 residues long. CDR3: CASSRGVLADAQYF. DNA for the CDR3: TGTGCCAGCAGTCGGGGGGTTTTGGCAGATGCGCAGTATTTT.

The rearrangement uses TRBV7-9 and TRBJ2-7; possibly TRBD2 for D (6 bases). Near its end, the DNA agrees better with TRBJ2-5, so the J call may be wrong. The CDR3 sequence is 13 residues long. The V gene's germline CDR1 is SEHNR and CDR2 FQNEAQ (reference sequence). CDR3 region: CASESGTFGTQYF. CDR3 DNA sequence: TGTGCCAGCGAATCCGGGACTTTCGGGACCCAGTACTTC.

V is TRBV12-3 or TRBV12-4 and J is TRBJ2-3; D unclear. The CDR3 loop spans 14 amino acids. V was cut by 2 bases and J by 4 bases, with 10 bases left in between. The CDR3 loop is CASSLTQPSDTQYF. CDR3 bases: TGTGCCAGCAGTTTAACGCAGCCTTCAGATACGCAGTATTTT.

This clonotype was picked up many times. V gene TRBV20-1 combines with J gene TRBJ2-5; no firm D call. The CDR3 length is 11 residues. The V gene lost 2 bases and the J gene lost 4 bases, with 5 bases spanning the gap. From germline, CDR1 is DFQATT and CDR2 SNEGSKA (reference sequence). CDR3 in amino acids: CSARLGETQYF. Here the CDR3 DNA reads TGCAGTGCTAGACTCGGAGAGACCCAGTACTTC.

The rearrangement uses TRBV9 and TRBJ1-1; the D is unclear. With 2 bases removed from V and 3 bases from J, the gap between germline ends came to 14 bases. This CDR3 comprises 15 residues. Per the germline V gene, CDR1 is SGDLS and CDR2 is YYNGEE. CDR3 nucleotides: TGTGCCAGCAGCGTCACAGTTGCTCTAGACACTGAAGCTTTCTTT. Protein sequence: CASSVTVALDTEAFF. Full variable domain (rest looked up from reference TRBV9 and TRBJ1-1): DSGVTQTPKHLITATGQRVTLRCSPRSGDLSVYWYQQSLDQGLQFLIQYYNGEERAKGNILERFSAQQFPDLHSELNLSSLELGDSALYFCASSVTVALDTEAFFGQGTRLTVV.

In this sample, this clonotype turned up once. This chain connects TRBV9 to TRBJ1-2; D remains ambiguous. CDR1 and CDR2 from the germline V gene are SGDLS and YYNGEE. Trimming shortened V by 4 bases and J by 4 bases, and 17 bases separated the two germline ends. The CDR3 sequence is 15 residues long. This CDR3 is CASSPGLLRSYGYTF. The CDR3, as DNA: TGTGCCAGCAGCCCAGGACTCCTCAGAAGCTATGGCTACACCTTC.

This clonotype was detected once. The chain joins TRBV29-1 to TRBJ2-2; D call uncertain. Trimming took 7 bases from V and 4 from J, leaving 16 bases between them. CDR1 is SQVTM, CDR2 ANQGSEA, per germline. The CDR3 sequence is 14 residues long. Here the CDR3 DNA reads TGCAGCGCCGAGGCTGGAGACCTCACCGGGGAGCTGTTTTTT. Its protein product is CSAEAGDLTGELFF.

This clonotype was counted only a few times. This rearrangement joins TRBV24-1 to TRBJ2-7; 8 nucleotides match TRBD1. The CDR3 sequence is 17 residues long. Per germline, CDR1 KGHDR and CDR2 SFDVKD. V dropped 5 bases and J dropped 7; count of bases not matched to a gene: 18. Here the CDR3 reads CATSGAGSGTGLKEQYF. The CDR3 region has the DNA TGTGCCACCAGTGGGGCTGGGTCCGGGACAGGCCTTAAGGAGCAGTACTTC.

The gene calls are TRBV7-9 and TRBJ2-7, with D possibly being TRBD1 or TRBD2 (5 bases each). V was clipped by 1 base and J by 2 bases, with 18 bases between them. Germline V gene lookup returns CDR1 SEHNR and CDR2 FQNEAQ (reference sequence). The CDR3 runs 17 residues. In nucleotides, the CDR3 is TGTGCCAGCAGCTTAGTGGGTTATGGGAGAGGGGCCTACGAGCAGTACTTC. It translates to CASSLVGYGRGAYEQYF. The entire variable domain, with the rest obtained from reference TRBV7-9 and TRBJ2-7, is as follows: DTGVSQNPRHKITKRGQNVTFRCDPISEHNRLYWYRQTLGQGPEFLTYFQNEAQLEKSRLLSDRFSAERPKGSFSTLEIQRTEQGDSAMYLCASSLVGYGRGAYEQYFGPGTRLTVT.

Note on this clonotype: A much larger clone lies one base from this, so it may be a read error. This chain joins TRBV20-1 and TRBJ1-5; weak D call: TRBD1 (6 bases). Per the germline V gene, CDR1 is DFQATT and CDR2 is SNEGSKA (reference sequence). This CDR3 comprises 16 residues. The DNA of the CDR3 is TGCAGTGCTAGGGGGGCGCGACAGGTTTCCAATCAGCCCCGGCATTTT. Protein: CSARGARQVSNQPRHF.

A note on this clonotype: This may come from a read error, since a much larger clone is one base off. The rearrangement links TRBV7-2 to TRBJ2-7; 9 bases are a match to TRBD2. There are 17 residues in the CDR3. The J segment lost 2 bases and the V segment lost 5 bases, leaving 13 bases of the junction unmatched. The V gene's germline CDR1 is SGHTA and CDR2 FQGNSA. DNA of the CDR3: TGTGCCAGCAGCCTTACGTCTAGCGGGGACCAAACCTACGAGCAGTACTTC. It encodes CASSLTSSGDQTYEQYF. Full variable domain (outside the CDR3, taken from reference TRBV7-2 and TRBJ2-7): GAGVSQSPSNKVTEKGKDVELRCDPISGHTALYWYRQSLGQGLEFLIYFQGNSAPDKSGLPSDRFSAERTGGSVSTLTIQRTQQEDSAVYLCASSLTSSGDQTYEQYFGPGTRLTVT.

This clonotype was observed a handful of times. An end of the junction differs from the germline gene, which may be a read error. The chain links TRBV24-1 to TRBJ2-3; 11 bases align to TRBD1. This CDR3 has 14 residues. CDR1 and CDR2 from the germline V gene are KGHDR and SFDVKD. The CDR3 sequence is CATGRTGGTDTQYF. In DNA, the CDR3 is TGTGCCACCGGAAGGACAGGGGGCACCGATACGCAGTATTTT.

This clonotype was detected once. The chain is built from TRBV15 and TRBJ2-5; 8 nucleotides align to TRBD2. Trimming removed 2 bases from V and 9 bases from J; junction bases left unmatched: 8. The germline gives CDR1 LNHNV, CDR2 YYDKDF (reference sequence). This CDR3 spans 14 amino acids. CDR3 in DNA: TGTGCCACCAGCAGACAATGGGGGCGGGAGGCCCAGTACTTC. It codes for CATSRQWGREAQYF. The whole variable domain, remainder taken from reference TRBV15 and TRBJ2-5, is DAMVIQNPRYQVTQFGKPVTLSCSQTLNHNVMYWYQQKSSQAPKLLFHYYDKDFNNEADTPDNFQSRRPNTSFCFLDIRSPGLGDTAMYLCATSRQWGREAQYFGPGTRLLVL.

As regards this clonotype: Since a much larger clone is just one base distant, this may be a read error. V gene TRBV20-1 combines with J gene TRBJ2-7; TRBD1 matches 10 bases. Germline loops: CDR1 DFQATT, CDR2 SNEGSKA (reference sequence). Germline trimming cut 6 bases from V and 7 bases from J; bases unmatched to any gene: 9. The CDR3 covers 13 residues. Here the CDR3 DNA reads TGCAGTGCCACCCGGGACAGGGGCAATGAGCAGTACTTC. Translating it yields CSATRDRGNEQYF.

Many counts were recorded for this clonotype. The V call is TRBV6-1, the J call TRBJ2-7; D tentatively reads TRBD1 or TRBD2 (6 bases each). CDR1 is MNHNS, CDR2 SASEGT, per germline. V was pared by 0 bases and J by 1 base, with 10 bases between. The CDR3 sequence is 15 residues long. In nucleotides, the CDR3 is TGTGCCAGCAGTGAAGCGGGGGGCGGTTCCTACGAGCAGTACTTC. This translates into CASSEAGGGSYEQYF.

Comment on this clonotype: No conserved phenylalanine or tryptophan ends this CDR3, so it is likely a read error. Because the CDR3's place on the DNA is in doubt, the DNA is left out and the CDR3 is given as listed by TCRdb. The chain carries TRBV20-1 and TRBJ2-5; whether TRBD1, the table's D call, matches the DNA was not checked. The germline V gene encodes CDR1 DFQATT and CDR2 SNEGSKA (reference sequence). 15 amino acids form the CDR3, both terminal residues included. This CDR3 is CSARVVGAPGYTFGS.

This clonotype was detected a few times. This chain uses TRBV29-1 with TRBJ2-1; TRBD1 matches at 12 bases. The CDR3 loop spans 13 amino acids. V was pared by 4 bases and J by 10 bases, with 5 bases of the junction left unmatched. CDR1 SQVTM and CDR2 ANQGSEA come from the germline V gene. The CDR3 loop is CSVAGTGGAEQFF. CDR3 DNA sequence: TGCAGCGTTGCCGGGACAGGGGGCGCGGAGCAGTTCTTC.

This clonotype was detected a few times. A much larger clone differs from this one at a single base, so this may be a read error. V gene TRBV5-1 combines with J gene TRBJ2-4, with D possibly being TRBD2 (5 bases). The length of the CDR3 is 16 residues. From germline, CDR1 is SGHRS and CDR2 YFSETQ. The V and J ends lost 0 bases and 13 bases respectively, with 23 bases between them. CDR3 bases: TGCGCCAGCAGCTTGGATTCAGGACCCACCTCTGGCGGGCAGTACTTC. Protein product: CASSLDSGPTSGGQYF.

This clonotype was observed at least ten times. The CDR3 protein is CASSFSIYEQYF. In DNA form, the CDR3 reads TGTGCCAGCAGTTTTTCGATCTACGAGCAGTACTTC. The chain carries TRBV12-3 or TRBV12-4 and TRBJ2-7; no definite D call. There are 12 residues in the CDR3. V was shortened by 3 bases and J by 3 bases, with 6 bases between the two germline ends.

The chain combines TRBV7-6 with TRBJ2-1, with D perhaps TRBD1 or TRBD2 (5 bases each). The CDR3 runs 14 residues. The germline V gene has CDR1 SGHVS and CDR2 FNYEAQ. The ends were cut back, 4 bases at V and 5 bases at J, with 12 bases in the middle. Here the CDR3 reads CASSSAGAHNEQFF. The CDR3 nucleotides read TGTGCCAGCAGCTCTGCCGGGGCTCACAATGAGCAGTTCTTC.

V gene TRBV20-1 combines with J gene TRBJ2-7; possible D gene TRBD2, 5 bases. This CDR3 comprises 17 residues. CDR1 is DFQATT and CDR2 is SNEGSKA in the germline V gene (reference sequence). V lost 5 bases and J lost 6, with 29 bases in between. The CDR3 nucleotides are TGCAGTGCTTCTAACCTAGCATCGGGGTTTGATCACTTCGAGCAGTACTTC. Protein: CSASNLASGFDHFEQYF.

The chain links TRBV5-1 to TRBJ2-3; D uncertain. CDR3 size: 17 residues. Trimming stripped 1 base from V and 0 bases from J, with 15 bases between. In germline, CDR1 is SGHRS, CDR2 YFSETQ. This CDR3 reads CASSLSLSGSSTDTQYF. In DNA, the CDR3 is TGCGCCAGCAGCTTGAGTCTAAGTGGGTCGAGCACAGATACGCAGTATTTT.

The rearrangement joins TRBV7-9 to TRBJ1-6; no clear D gene. Germline loops: CDR1 SEHNR, CDR2 FQNEAQ (reference sequence). The CDR3 length is 14 residues. Trimming cost V 6 bases and J 6 bases, with 12 bases left between them. CDR3: CASRDRGFNSPLHF. The CDR3 DNA reads TGTGCCAGCAGAGACCGGGGATTTAATTCACCCCTCCACTTT. The full variable domain, rest sourced from reference TRBV7-9 and TRBJ1-6, is DTGVSQNPRHKITKRGQNVTFRCDPISEHNRLYWYRQTLGQGPEFLTYFQNEAQLEKSRLLSDRFSAERPKGSFSTLEIQRTEQGDSAMYLCASRDRGFNSPLHFGNGTRLTVT.

This clonotype has at least ten counts. It may be a read error: a sequence one base away is much more abundant. V is TRBV7-9 and J is TRBJ2-5; a weak D match, TRBD1 (6 bases). Germline V CDR1 and CDR2: SEHNR, FQNEAQ (reference sequence). V gave up 1 base and J gave up 11 bases, with 17 bases separating them. The CDR3 loop spans 14 amino acids. The CDR3 bases are TGTGCCAGCAGCTTAGGACAGGAATTGGATGAGCAGTACTTC. As protein: CASSLGQELDEQYF.

This clonotype came up a few times. The gene calls are TRBV4-1 and TRBJ2-1, with D uncertain. V dropped 1 base and J dropped 14 bases, with 12 bases sitting between them. Germline CDR1 MGHRA, CDR2 YSYEKL. CDR3 size: 12 residues. CDR3 protein: CASSQAPAPKFF. The DNA of the CDR3 is TGCGCCAGCAGCCAAGCTCCAGCTCCCAAGTTCTTC.

This sequence joins TRBV7-9 and TRBJ1-1; no clear D gene. V was clipped by 0 bases and J by 1 base, with 6 bases between them. Germline-derived CDR1 and CDR2 are SEHNR and FQNEAQ (reference sequence). The CDR3 sequence is 14 residues long. This chain's CDR3 is CASSLAVRNTEAFF. DNA for the CDR3: TGTGCCAGCAGCTTAGCCGTCAGGAACACTGAAGCTTTCTTT.